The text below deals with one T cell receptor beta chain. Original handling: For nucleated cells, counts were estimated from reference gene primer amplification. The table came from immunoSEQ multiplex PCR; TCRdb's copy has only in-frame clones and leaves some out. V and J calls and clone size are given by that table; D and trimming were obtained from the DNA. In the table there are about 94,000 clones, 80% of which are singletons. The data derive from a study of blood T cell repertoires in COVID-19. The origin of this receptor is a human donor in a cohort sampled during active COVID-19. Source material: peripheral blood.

CDR3 residues: CASSSQINEQFF. CDR3 nucleotide sequence: TGTGCCAGCAGTTCACAGATAAATGAGCAGTTCTTC. The chain is built from TRBV6-5 and TRBJ2-1; no definite D call. V gave up 4 bases and J gave up 7 bases, with 8 bases separating them. CDR1 MNHEY and CDR2 SVGAGI come from the germline V gene. The CDR3 totals 12 residues.